Each of the 28 T cell receptor beta chains below was sequenced from the same sample in a study of blood T cell repertoires in COVID-19. Produced via immunoSEQ multiplex PCR; TCRdb's table is partial and in-frame only. Of under 250,000 clones listed, approximately 88% are singletons. The sequenced sample was peripheral blood. These receptors all come from a woman aged 30 to 39 with COVID-19, enrolled during active disease.

V usage is TRBV19 and J usage is TRBJ2-1, with 9 bases fitting TRBD2. Germline lookup yields CDR1 LNHDA and CDR2 SQIVND (reference sequence). The J segment lost 4 bases and the V segment lost 0 bases, leaving 4 bases of the junction unmatched. This CDR3 has 16 amino acids. DNA of the CDR3: TGTGCCAGTAGTATAGAGACTAGCGGAAAATACAATGAGCAGTTCTTC. It codes for CASSIETSGKYNEQFF. The whole variable domain, filled in from reference TRBV19 and TRBJ2-1, reads DGGITQSPKYLFRKEGQNVTLSCEQNLNHDAMYWYRQDPGQGLRLIYYSQIVNDFQKGDIAEGYSVSREKKESFPLTVTSAQKNPTAFYLCASSIETSGKYNEQFFGPGTRLTVL.

The V call is TRBV11-2, the J call TRBJ1-6; perhaps TRBD1 as D (5 bases). The V end lost 6 bases, the J end lost 1 base, and 19 bases lay between the germline ends. Germline loops: CDR1 SGHAT, CDR2 FQNNGV. There are 18 residues in the CDR3. The CDR3 region is CASSTAGPRASYNSPLHF. The CDR3 region has the DNA TGTGCCAGCAGTACCGCGGGGCCACGAGCGTCCTATAATTCACCCCTCCACTTT.

A remark on this clone: The germline gene is not matched at one end of the junction; a read error may be the cause. This chain links TRBV7-7 with TRBJ2-2; D is ambiguous. CDR3 length: 13 residues. Germline-derived CDR1 and CDR2 are SSHAT and FNYEAQ (reference sequence). This CDR3 reads CASSHSNTGELFF. Written as DNA, the CDR3 is TGTGCTAGCAGCCACTCAAACACCGGGGAGCTGTTTTTT. The variable domain in full, completed from reference TRBV7-7 and TRBJ2-2, reads GAGVSQSPRYKVTKRGQDVTLRCDPISSHATLYWYQQALGQGPEFLTYFNYEAQPDKSGLPSDRFSAERPEGSISTLTIQRTEQRDSAMYRCASSHSNTGELFFGEGSRLTVL.

The rearrangement links TRBV12-3 or TRBV12-4 to TRBJ2-5, with D perhaps matching TRBD2 (5 bases). V dropped 5 bases and J dropped 5 bases, with 6 bases sitting between them. This CDR3 has 11 residues. The CDR3 DNA sequence: TGTGCCAGCAGTCGAGGGGAGACCCAGTACTTC. Amino acids: CASSRGETQYF.

V gene TRBV3-1 (or the pseudogene TRBV3-2) combines with J gene TRBJ2-1; 12 positions agree with TRBD2. The CDR3 spans 15 residues. Germline CDR1 is LGHDT and CDR2 is YNNKEL (reference sequence). V was clipped by 4 bases and J by 7 bases; unmatched bases: 5. CDR3 nucleotides: TGTGCCAGCAGCCCTCCTGGACTAGCGGGGAATGAGCAGTTCTTC. Translated: CASSPPGLAGNEQFF.

The gene calls are TRBV19 and TRBJ1-5; D perhaps matches TRBD1 (6 bases). Trimming removed 5 bases at V and 0 bases at J, with 14 bases between. The CDR3 is 16 amino acids. Germline CDR1 is LNHDA and CDR2 is SQIVND (reference sequence). CDR3 residues: CASSFNREYSNQPQHF. CDR3 nucleotide sequence: TGTGCCAGTAGTTTCAACAGGGAGTATAGCAATCAGCCCCAGCATTTT.

This clone was detected only once. This rearrangement joins TRBV9 to TRBJ2-3, with D possibly TRBD2 on 5 matching bases. Trimming removed 4 bases from V and 1 base from J, with 13 bases in between. The CDR3 has 15 residues. Germline lookup yields CDR1 SGDLS and CDR2 YYNGEE. This chain's CDR3 is CASSSMGSGTDTQYF. Here the CDR3 DNA reads TGTGCCAGCAGCTCAATGGGTAGCGGCACAGATACGCAGTATTTT.

The rearrangement links TRBV4-3 to TRBJ1-1; the D gene is possibly TRBD1 (5 bases). Germline CDR1 and CDR2: LGHNA and YSLEER. This CDR3 has 16 residues. V lost 3 bases, J lost 0 bases, and 14 bases lay in between. The chain's CDR3 is CASSQGTNRLNTEAFF. The CDR3 nucleotides read TGCGCCAGCAGCCAGGGTACCAACAGGCTGAACACTGAAGCTTTCTTT.

The rearrangement joins TRBV2 to TRBJ1-2; D is perhaps TRBD1 (5 bases). The V and J ends lost 7 bases and 4 bases respectively, with 16 bases between them. The germline CDR1 and CDR2 sequences are SNHLY and FYNNEI. The CDR3 has 14 amino acids. The CDR3 DNA reads TGTGCCAGCACCAAGGACAAGGGAAGCTATGGCTACACCTTC. Residues: CASTKDKGSYGYTF.

The chain couples TRBV2 to TRBJ2-3; TRBD2 matches 13 bases. After removal of 5 bases from V and 7 bases from J, the junction contained 6 bases not matched to a gene. The CDR3 totals 15 residues. Germline CDR1 and CDR2: SNHLY and FYNNEI. The CDR3 coding sequence is TGTGCCAGCAGTCCTCGGACTAGCGGGAGATATACGCAGTATTTT. Its translation: CASSPRTSGRYTQYF.

Only one count was recorded for this clone. The chain's CDR3 is CAKQGAHLQETQYF. For the CDR3, the DNA is TGTGCCAAACAGGGTGCCCATCTACAAGAGACCCAGTACTTC. The gene calls are TRBV28 and TRBJ2-5, with a possible D match to TRBD1 (6 bases). CDR1 is MDHEN, CDR2 SYDVKM, per germline. The CDR3 is 14 residues long. V was clipped by 10 bases and J by 2 bases, with 17 bases between them.

The chain combines TRBV18 with TRBJ1-6; 7 nucleotides align to TRBD1. From germline, CDR1 is KGHSH and CDR2 LQKENI. The J segment lost 9 bases and the V segment lost 3 bases, leaving 5 bases of the junction unmatched. The CDR3 loop spans 14 amino acids. CDR3 sequence reads: CASSPRDSSSPLHF. DNA for the CDR3: TGTGCCAGCTCACCCCGGGACAGTAGTTCACCCCTCCACTTT.

V is TRBV10-1 and J is TRBJ2-1, with D possibly matching TRBD2 (7 bases). CDR3 length: 15 residues. V was clipped by 0 bases and J by 9 bases, with 15 bases between them. From germline, CDR1 is WNHNN and CDR2 SYGVQD (reference sequence). The CDR3 DNA is TGCGCCAGCAGTGAGTCGAGGGGGGGGCCGGGTGAGCAGTTCTTC. Amino acid sequence: CASSESRGGPGEQFF.

This chain connects TRBV6-4 to TRBJ1-1, with no clear D. The germline V gene has CDR1 MRHNA and CDR2 SNTAGT. This CDR3 has 14 amino acids. Trimming left V 6 bases short and J 0 bases short, with 11 bases between. CDR3 amino acids: CASSSTAVNTEAFF. The CDR3, as DNA: TGTGCCAGCAGCAGCACAGCGGTGAACACTGAAGCTTTCTTT.

This clone was counted once. The V and J genes are TRBV5-1 and TRBJ1-4, with TRBD1 as a possible D gene (5 bases). V was cut by 4 bases and J by 8 bases, with 15 bases left in between. Germline V gene sequence: CDR1 SGHRS, CDR2 YFSETQ. The CDR3 runs to 14 residues. This CDR3 is CASSPGRGWEKLFF. DNA of the CDR3: TGCGCCAGCAGCCCCGGTAGGGGTTGGGAAAAACTGTTTTTT.

This sequence joins TRBV7-8 and TRBJ1-5; D possibly corresponds to TRBD1 (5 bases). The V gene's germline CDR1 is SGHVS and CDR2 FQNEAQ. The CDR3 loop spans 15 amino acids. V was clipped by 3 bases and J by 0 bases, with 9 bases between them. The CDR3: CASSLTRVSNQPQHF. The DNA of the CDR3 is TGTGCCAGCAGCTTGACCAGGGTTAGCAATCAGCCCCAGCATTTT.

The chain uses TRBV11-2 and TRBJ2-1; D ambiguous. Germline CDR1 reads SGHAT; CDR2 reads FQNNGV. The CDR3 covers 17 residues. Trimming took off 5 bases at V and 0 bases at J, with 17 bases between the two ends. The CDR3 DNA is TGTGCCAGCAGCCCTACCAACCGATTAAGCTCCTACAATGAGCAGTTCTTC. Its translation: CASSPTNRLSSYNEQFF.

V is TRBV6-5 and J is TRBJ1-2; weak D call: TRBD1 (6 bases). The V gene lost 3 bases and the J gene lost 4 bases, with 15 bases spanning the gap. Looked up from germline, CDR1 is MNHEY and CDR2 is SVGAGI. The CDR3 loop spans 15 amino acids. In DNA form, the CDR3 reads TGTGCCAGCAGTTATCAGGGGCCCGAGGGCTATGGCTACACCTTC. As protein: CASSYQGPEGYGYTF.

About this clone: The junction shows a germline mismatch at one end, possibly a read error. J is TRBJ2-2 and V is TRBV7-7; no clear D. CDR3 size: 14 residues. Germline V CDR1 and CDR2: SSHAT, FNYEAQ (reference sequence). The CDR3 region is CASSSAVGTGELFF. The CDR3 nucleotides read TGTGCTAGCAGCTCCGCTGTCGGGACCGGGGAGCTGTTTTTT.

This clone was detected only once. V gene TRBV7-9 combines with J gene TRBJ2-1; D call uncertain. Trimming took off 2 bases at V and 4 bases at J, with 6 bases between the two ends. CDR1 and CDR2 from the germline V gene are SEHNR and FQNEAQ (reference sequence). This CDR3 contains 13 residues. The CDR3 sequence: CASSLSVYNEQFF. Here the CDR3 DNA reads TGTGCCAGCAGCTTATCGGTATACAATGAGCAGTTCTTC.

This chain joins TRBV6-1 and TRBJ2-3; D may be TRBD2 (7 bases). The germline V gene encodes CDR1 MNHNS and CDR2 SASEGT. The CDR3 is 18 amino acids. V was pared by 0 bases and J by 0 bases, with 16 bases between. The CDR3 spells CASSEAGWGGPSTDTQYF. The CDR3 DNA reads TGTGCCAGCAGTGAAGCTGGGTGGGGGGGGCCCAGCACAGATACGCAGTATTTT.

CDR3 in amino acids: CASSPSGGYNEQFF. CDR3 sequence (DNA): TGTGCCAGCAGCCCTAGCGGGGGATACAATGAGCAGTTCTTC. This chain links TRBV7-9 with TRBJ2-1, with 10 bases that match TRBD2. J lost 4 bases, V lost 5 bases, and 2 bases had no gene match. The CDR3 spans 14 residues. Germline-derived CDR1 and CDR2 are SEHNR and FQNEAQ (reference sequence). Full variable domain (missing parts from reference TRBV7-9 and TRBJ2-1): DTGVSQNPRHKITKRGQNVTFRCDPISEHNRLYWYRQTLGQGPEFLTYFQNEAQLEKSRLLSDRFSAERPKGSFSTLEIQRTEQGDSAMYLCASSPSGGYNEQFFGPGTRLTVL.

The V call is TRBV2, the J call TRBJ2-2, with 9 bases identical to TRBD1. With V trimmed by 6 bases and J by 5 bases, 7 bases remained unmatched. The CDR3 runs to 15 residues. Germline-derived CDR1 and CDR2 are SNHLY and FYNNEI. The CDR3 DNA reads as TGTGCCAGCAGAGCACGGGACAGGGCGACCGGGGAGCTGTTTTTT. Its protein is CASRARDRATGELFF.

This chain connects TRBV7-8 to TRBJ2-3; TRBD2 matches 11 bases. The CDR3 runs 19 residues. In germline, CDR1 is SGHVS, CDR2 FQNEAQ. Trimming at V came to 5 bases and at J to 0 bases, leaving 13 bases not matched to a gene. CDR3 residues: CASSRSMSSGGPSTDTQYF. The CDR3 coding sequence is TGTGCCAGCAGCCGATCAATGTCTAGCGGGGGGCCCAGCACAGATACGCAGTATTTT. The full variable domain, rest sourced from reference TRBV7-8 and TRBJ2-3, is GAGVSQSPRYKVAKRGQDVALRCDPISGHVSLFWYQQALGQGPEFLTYFQNEAQLDKSGLPSDRFFAERPEGSVSTLKIQRTQQEDSAVYLCASSRSMSSGGPSTDTQYFGPGTRLTVL.

This rearrangement joins TRBV25-1 to TRBJ1-2; D ambiguous. Germline CDR1 reads MGHDK; CDR2 reads SYGVNS. CDR3 length: 16 residues. V was cut by 2 bases and J by 8 bases, with 21 bases left in between. The CDR3 DNA reads TGTGCCAGCAGTGAAGACCTCGTGGGCGCGAACCTAGGCTACACCTTC. It encodes CASSEDLVGANLGYTF.

This clone has a single count. This chain joins TRBV30 and TRBJ2-4, with D maybe TRBD2 (6 bases). Germline V CDR1 and CDR2: GTSNPN, SVGIG (reference sequence). The length of the CDR3 is 13 residues. Trimming took off 3 bases at V and 5 bases at J, with 11 bases between the two ends. The CDR3 loop reads CAWREGPQNIQYF. Here the CDR3 DNA reads TGTGCCTGGAGGGAGGGACCACAAAACATTCAGTACTTC.

The V gene is TRBV7-2, the J gene TRBJ1-4, with D tentatively TRBD1 (5 bases). Trimming stripped 1 base from V and 8 bases from J, with 11 bases between. CDR3 size: 14 residues. Looked up from germline, CDR1 is SGHTA and CDR2 is FQGNSA. This chain's CDR3 is CASSLGAGREKLFF. The CDR3 DNA reads TGTGCCAGCAGCTTAGGGGCAGGGCGGGAAAAACTGTTTTTT.

This chain uses TRBV6-5 with TRBJ1-5; 7 bases match TRBD1. The CDR3 consists of 14 residues. Trimming took 2 bases from V and 6 from J; bases not matched to a gene: 4. Germline loops: CDR1 MNHEY, CDR2 SVGAGI. CDR3 DNA sequence: TGTGCCAGCAGTTACGGCAGGGGGACTCAGCCCCAGCATTTT. Protein product: CASSYGRGTQPQHF.